This T cell receptor beta chain stems from a study of T-cell memory formation after mild COVID-19. Study as a whole: Each donor largely had its own TCR clusters.

MiXCR, run by TCRdb on the 5' RACE reads, gives a single entry per CDR3 protein. The sample contains roughly 410,000 distinct CDR3 sequences, approximately 24% of which appear only once. On this clonotype itself: The antigen remains undetermined.

Deletions cut 0 bases from V and 3 bases from J, with 15 bases between. Germline V CDR1 and CDR2: SGHRS, YFSETQ. This CDR3 is built from 16 residues. Findings and limits, study-wide: Whether second-wave clones peaking at day 37 were SARS-CoV-2 specific went unconfirmed. Pre-infection memory held some responding clones, suggesting pre-existing cross-reactive T cells responded.

This clonotype was sampled from an adult woman who had mild COVID-19 (a few samples of this study predate the infection). Cell type and time point are not known. The chain combines TRBV5-1 with TRBJ1-1, with a tentative D call TRBD1 (6 bases). Sequenced input: PBMCs or a T cell subset sorted from them (not recorded which). The CDR3 coding sequence is TGCGCCAGCAGCTTGGGTCCCCAGGGGATCGACACTGAAGCTTTCTTT. It is translated as CASSLGPQGIDTEAFF.